A single sample is the source of the 2 T cell receptor beta chains below, sequenced in a study of a mutant IDH1 vaccine in newly diagnosed glioma. TCRdb's copy holds only in-frame clones and misses some; the assay was immunoSEQ multiplex PCR. The sample gives 60,000 or so clones, roughly three quarters of which show up once; roughly 8.8% is in the top ten. Their cognate antigens are unknown. Time point reported: week 23, last vaccination. Every vaccination contained 300 ug of the mutant IDH1 20-mer peptide and was paired with topical imiquimod. The sample was PBMCs, taken from a glioma patient whose treatment included an IDH1 peptide vaccine. Source of these receptors: a woman between 35 and 50 years old with glioma. Some clones in this sample may be carry-over from other donors' samples.

This chain uses TRBV5-6 with TRBJ1-6; D not certain. Trimming removed 4 bases at V and 5 bases at J, with 16 bases between. The CDR3 extends over 16 amino acids. CDR1 and CDR2 (germline): SGHDT, YYEEEE. CDR3 region: CASSPGWVRDNSPLHF. In DNA, the CDR3 is TGTGCCAGCAGCCCGGGGTGGGTCCGAGATAATTCACCCCTCCACTTT.

The chain couples TRBV21-1 to TRBJ1-2. TRBV21-1 is labeled a pseudogene. The CDR3 is 14 residues long. The CDR3 sequence is CASSKEADNYGYTF. As DNA, the CDR3 is TGTGCCAGCAGCAAAGAGGCAGATAACTATGGCTACACCTTC.